Listed here are 3 T cell receptor beta chains from one sample, sequenced in a study of blood T cells in healthy people across ages. Combining a sample-barcoded 5' primer with a J-beta primer mix, a second PCR ran for roughly 7 to 12 cycles. TCRdb analysed the 5' RACE reads with MiXCR anew, one entry per CDR3 protein. The data show 730,000 or so distinct CDR3 sequences, around 46% seen once. The source material was blood. The source of these receptors is an older woman in good health.

This clonotype was observed a handful of times. This chain joins TRBV14 and TRBJ2-3; 12 bases line up with TRBD2. CDR3 length equals 19 residues. V lost 1 base to trimming and J lost 0 bases; unmatched junction nucleotides: 8. Germline loops: CDR1 SGHDN, CDR2 FVKESK. CDR3 bases: TGTGCCAGCAGCCAAGGTCCTGCTAGCGGGAGGGCCAGCACAGATACGCAGTATTTT. Translated, it gives CASSQGPASGRASTDTQYF. Variable domain in full (rest from reference TRBV14 and TRBJ2-3): EAGVTQFPSHSVIEKGQTVTLRCDPISGHDNLYWYRRVMGKEIKFLLHFVKESKQDESGMPNNRFLAERTGGTYSTLKVQPAELEDSGVYFCASSQGPASGRASTDTQYFGPGTRLTVL.

The chain links TRBV29-1 to TRBJ2-4; D not resolved. V was cut by 4 bases and J by 0 bases, with 10 bases left in between. CDR3 size: 14 residues. Germline V gene data show CDR1 as SQVTM and CDR2 as ANQGSEA. CDR3 coding DNA: TGCAGCGTTGCAGTGGGCCTAGCCAAAAACATTCAGTACTTC. This codes for CSVAVGLAKNIQYF.

This chain joins TRBV7-9 and TRBJ2-1; D gene uncertain. V was clipped by 3 bases and J by 4 bases, with 10 bases between them. This CDR3 has 14 residues. The germline CDR1 and CDR2 sequences are SEHNR and FQNEAQ (reference sequence). CDR3 residues: CASSFPRAYNEQFF. CDR3 coding DNA: TGTGCCAGCAGCTTTCCCCGCGCTTACAATGAGCAGTTCTTC.